The subject of this entry is one T cell receptor (beta chain). No antigen is known for it. According to the study, TCR beta libraries were built with iRepertoire HTBI primers and CDR3-region Arm-PCR. TCRdb itself ran the multiplex PCR reads through MiXCR, one entry per CDR3 protein. The sample carries roughly 450,000 distinct CDR3 sequences, around a quarter recorded once. The sample comes from a study of regulatory T cells in long-lasting Graves disease. There are 14 residues in the CDR3. In germline, CDR1 is SEHNR, CDR2 FQNEAQ (reference sequence). V lost 4 bases and J lost 4, with 8 bases in between. The time point was: persistent/refractory GD, antithyroid drugs over 5 years with positive TRAb. From PBMCs, RNA was extracted and then used to make the TCR library. The study, taken as a whole, reports: Patients with persistent Graves' had lower TCR diversity than newly diagnosed patients. Because few samples were included, accuracy may have been lower. Persistent disease was characterized by preferential usage of TRBV28, TRBJ1-2 and TRBJ2-5.

This sample comprised peripheral blood mononuclear cells (PBMCs), obtained when the disease was refractory, from a patient treated with antithyroid drugs. The clonotype was recovered from a female donor with Graves disease. The chain employs TRBV7-9 and TRBJ2-6; no clear D. The CDR3 region has the DNA TGTGCCAGCAGCTATGGTACCGGGGCCAACGTCCTGACTTTC. Translation gives CASSYGTGANVLTF.